This entry concerns a single TCR beta chain. This clonotype appeared a few times. Its antigen is currently not known. Base qualities were left out, and no much larger clone turns up one base away. This sample is part of a study of identical twins (dated by TCRdb to 2016 to 2017). In terms of the full investigation: To test whether fetal clonotypes persist, the study used deep sequencing on TCR alpha and beta repertoires from monozygotic twins, unrelated adults of various ages, and cord blood. Replicate twin experiments were performed at different times using different library preparation protocols to rule out contamination. Beyond this particular receptor, the publication reports: In monozygotic twins, recombination models systematically underestimated out-of-frame TCR alpha sharing, but the models matched the sharing seen between unrelated individuals. Because the same donors could not be followed over many years, the conclusions depended on cross-sectional statistical analysis. Fewer insertions were carried by abundant cord blood beta clonotypes, a similar but weaker trend appeared in young adult naive repertoires, and no such trend appeared in memory repertoires. A weaker excess of twin sharing was found in beta out-of-frame sequences because the signal-to-noise ratio was lowered by fewer shared sequences. Out-of-frame TCR alpha sequences shared between twins showed an excess of low generation-probability sequences compared with coincidental sharing between unrelated individuals. Invariant T cells such as MAIT and iNKT could partly confound zero-insertion analyses, though diverse VJ usage argued against this for most clonotypes.

All donors were healthy Caucasians. Three pairs of female monozygotic twins, all aged roughly 18 to 30 years, were included in the twin cohort. The RNA used for TCR libraries was isolated from peripheral blood mononuclear cells. Libraries were built with 5' RACE. Sequencing was carried out with an Illumina HiSeq 2000. A universal primer binding site was introduced by template switching, and a unique molecular identifier was present in the final cDNA, enabling accurate counting of TCR cDNA molecules. First-strand cDNA for TCR alpha and beta chains was synthesized from specific primers in the conserved constant-segment region. Each cDNA library was double barcoded, with a SMART-Mk sample barcode plus Illumina barcodes, to control for contamination. TruSeq adapter sequences, together with Illumina sample barcodes, were added in two successive PCR steps. The Illumina HiSeq platform was used with custom primers to sequence TCR alpha and beta cDNA libraries. Per the original workflow: MiGEC was used to process raw reads and extract unique molecular identifiers, and MiXCR was used to find CDR3 positions. For each individual, recombination models were inferred using an EM algorithm with the repgenHMM and IGoR tools. The tcR package in R was used for shared clonotype analysis, with sharing normalized by the product of cloneset sizes. Out-of-frame nonproductive sequences were analyzed to study raw recombination free of thymic and clonal selection effects. Using fastp trimming at Q25 and MiXCR clonotype assembly, TCRdb reanalyzed the public sequencing data and kept in-frame beta chains. When rows share a CDR3 protein, they turn into one entry using the most common DNA and genes. Here the V and J calls rest on TCRdb's processing, not on the authors' analysis. Present in this sample are 690,000 or so distinct CDR3 sequences, 8.5% to 9.5% of which were seen just once. Approximately 0.96% of the sample is in the top ten clones.

CDR1 and CDR2, per the germline V gene, are SQVTM and ANQGSEA. The junction carries 17 bases between V and J, which are trimmed by 7 bases and 7 bases respectively. From the cysteine up to the phenylalanine, the CDR3 has a length of 13 residues. CDR3 DNA is the only sequence kept; it has 39 bases, read in frame from the first base. In addition, the sample was reused for a study of yellow fever vaccine responses in identical twins. The second study also describes: The T cell response to vaccination in identical twins was reported by the authors to appear partly convergent and partly personalized. In the study, vaccine-responding T cell clones were precisely tracked in identical twins.

The chain was built from TRBV29-1 and TRBJ2-1; possibly the D gene is TRBD2, per 5 matching bases. This TCR was recovered from a woman aged 18-30 years in good health. The specimen was PBMCs. The CDR3: CSAPELGRNEQFF. At the DNA level, the sequence is TGCAGCGCGCCCGAACTAGGGCGGAATGAGCAGTTCTTC.